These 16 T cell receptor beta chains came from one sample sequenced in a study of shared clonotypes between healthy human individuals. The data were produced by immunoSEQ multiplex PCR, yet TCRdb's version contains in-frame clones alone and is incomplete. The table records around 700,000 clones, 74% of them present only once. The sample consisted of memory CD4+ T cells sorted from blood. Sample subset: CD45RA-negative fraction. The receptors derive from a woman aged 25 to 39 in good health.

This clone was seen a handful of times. This CDR3 reads CASSPAGGTGGQQPQHF. Written as DNA, the CDR3 is TGTGCCAGCAGCCCTGCCGGTGGGACAGGGGGCCAACAGCCCCAGCATTTT. The J gene is TRBJ1-5, the V gene TRBV7-6; 12 bases map to TRBD1. The length of the CDR3 is 17 residues. CDR1 and CDR2 (germline): SGHVS, FNYEAQ. The junction had 12 bases not matched to a gene; V was cut back by 5 bases and J by 7 bases.

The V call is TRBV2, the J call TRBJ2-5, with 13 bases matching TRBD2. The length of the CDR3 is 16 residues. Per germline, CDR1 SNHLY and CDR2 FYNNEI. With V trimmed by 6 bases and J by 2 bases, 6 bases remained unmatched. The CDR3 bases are TGTGCCAGCAGGGCAACTAGCGGGGGGGGGCAAGAGACCCAGTACTTC. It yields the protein CASRATSGGGQETQYF.

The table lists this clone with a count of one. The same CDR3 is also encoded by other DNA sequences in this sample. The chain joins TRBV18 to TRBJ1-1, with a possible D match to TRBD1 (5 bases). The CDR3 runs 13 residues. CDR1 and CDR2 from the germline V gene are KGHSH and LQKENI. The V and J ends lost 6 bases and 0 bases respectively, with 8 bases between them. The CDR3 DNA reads TGTGCCAGCTCTCAGGGTATGAACACTGAAGCTTTCTTT. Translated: CASSQGMNTEAFF.

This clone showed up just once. CDR3 nucleotides: TGTGCCAGCAGTGGAGGGGGCAAGGGCACTGAAGCTTTCTTT. This gives the protein CASSGGGKGTEAFF. The chain links TRBV28 to TRBJ1-1; 7 bases are shared with TRBD1. Germline V gene lookup returns CDR1 MDHEN and CDR2 SYDVKM. After removal of 5 bases from V and 4 bases from J, the junction contained 7 bases not matched to a gene. CDR3 length equals 14 residues.

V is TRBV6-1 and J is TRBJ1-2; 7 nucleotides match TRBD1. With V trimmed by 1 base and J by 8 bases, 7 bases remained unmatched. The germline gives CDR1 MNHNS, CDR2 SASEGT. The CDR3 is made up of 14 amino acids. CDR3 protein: CASSEGQGDRGYTF. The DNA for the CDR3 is TGTGCCAGCAGTGAAGGACAGGGTGATCGCGGCTACACCTTC.

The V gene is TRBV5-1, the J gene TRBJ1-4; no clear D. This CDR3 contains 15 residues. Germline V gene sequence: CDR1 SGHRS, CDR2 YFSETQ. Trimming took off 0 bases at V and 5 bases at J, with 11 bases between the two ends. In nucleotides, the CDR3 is TGCGCCAGCAGCTTGGATAGTGGCCCAAATGAAAAACTGTTTTTT. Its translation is CASSLDSGPNEKLFF.

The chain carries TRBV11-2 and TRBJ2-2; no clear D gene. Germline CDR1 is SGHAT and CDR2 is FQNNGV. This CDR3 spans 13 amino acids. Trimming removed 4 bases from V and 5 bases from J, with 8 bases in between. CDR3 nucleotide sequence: TGTGCCAGCAGCTCCACACAAACCGGGGAGCTGTTTTTT. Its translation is CASSSTQTGELFF.

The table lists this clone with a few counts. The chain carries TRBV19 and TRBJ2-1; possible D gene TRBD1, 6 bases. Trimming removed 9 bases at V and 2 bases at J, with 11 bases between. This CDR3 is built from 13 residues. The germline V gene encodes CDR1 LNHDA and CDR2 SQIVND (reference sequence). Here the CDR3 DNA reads TGTGCCAGCACAGGGCCGACCTACAATGAGCAGTTCTTC. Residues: CASTGPTYNEQFF.

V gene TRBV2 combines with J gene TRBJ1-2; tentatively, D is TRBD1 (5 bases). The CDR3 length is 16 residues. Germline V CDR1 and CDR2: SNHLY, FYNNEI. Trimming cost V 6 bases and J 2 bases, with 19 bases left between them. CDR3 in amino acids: CASRDTEWGGNYGYTF. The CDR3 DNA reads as TGTGCCAGCAGGGACACAGAATGGGGAGGGAACTATGGCTACACCTTC.

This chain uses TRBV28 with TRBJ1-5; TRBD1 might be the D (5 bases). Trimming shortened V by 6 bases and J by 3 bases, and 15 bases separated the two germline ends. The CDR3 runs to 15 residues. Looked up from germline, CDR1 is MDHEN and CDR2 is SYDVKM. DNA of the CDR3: TGTGCCAGCAGAAATGGAGGGACGGCCAATCAGCCCCAGCATTTT. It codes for CASRNGGTANQPQHF.

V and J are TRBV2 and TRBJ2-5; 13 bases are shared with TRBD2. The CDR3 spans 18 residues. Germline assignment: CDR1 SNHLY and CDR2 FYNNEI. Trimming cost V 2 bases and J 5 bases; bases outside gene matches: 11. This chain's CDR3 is CASSEPRLLAGGGETQYF. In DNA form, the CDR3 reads TGTGCCAGCAGTGAACCCCGGCTACTAGCGGGAGGGGGGGAGACCCAGTACTTC.

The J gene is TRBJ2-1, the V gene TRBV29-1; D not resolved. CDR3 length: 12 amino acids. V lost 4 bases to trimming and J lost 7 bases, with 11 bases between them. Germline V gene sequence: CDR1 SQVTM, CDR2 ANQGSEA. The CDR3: CSVVWSRNEQFF. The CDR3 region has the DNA TGCAGCGTTGTTTGGTCACGGAATGAGCAGTTCTTC.

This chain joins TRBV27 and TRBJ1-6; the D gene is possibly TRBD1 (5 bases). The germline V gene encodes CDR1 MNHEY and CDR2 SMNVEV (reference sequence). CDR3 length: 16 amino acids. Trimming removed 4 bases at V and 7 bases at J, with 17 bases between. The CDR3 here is CASSSRSPWGNSPLHF. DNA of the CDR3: TGTGCCAGCAGTTCCCGGAGCCCTTGGGGGAATTCACCCCTCCACTTT.

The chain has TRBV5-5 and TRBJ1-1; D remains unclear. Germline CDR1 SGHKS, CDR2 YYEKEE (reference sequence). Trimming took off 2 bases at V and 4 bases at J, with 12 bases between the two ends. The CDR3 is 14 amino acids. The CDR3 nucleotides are TGTGCCAGCAGCTTCCTCCGGGAGTCCACTGAAGCTTTCTTT. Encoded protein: CASSFLRESTEAFF.

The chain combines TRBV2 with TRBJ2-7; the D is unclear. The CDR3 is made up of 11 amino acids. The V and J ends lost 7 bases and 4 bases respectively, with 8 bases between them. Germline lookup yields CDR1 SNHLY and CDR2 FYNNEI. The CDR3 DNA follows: TGTGCCAGCATAAGGTTGTACGAGCAGTACTTC. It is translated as CASIRLYEQYF.

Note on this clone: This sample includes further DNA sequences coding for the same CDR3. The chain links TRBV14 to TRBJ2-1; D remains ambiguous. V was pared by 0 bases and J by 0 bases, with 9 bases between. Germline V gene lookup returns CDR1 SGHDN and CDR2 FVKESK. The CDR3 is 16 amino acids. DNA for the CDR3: TGTGCCAGCAGCCAAGATACATGGGGCTCCTACAATGAGCAGTTCTTC. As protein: CASSQDTWGSYNEQFF.